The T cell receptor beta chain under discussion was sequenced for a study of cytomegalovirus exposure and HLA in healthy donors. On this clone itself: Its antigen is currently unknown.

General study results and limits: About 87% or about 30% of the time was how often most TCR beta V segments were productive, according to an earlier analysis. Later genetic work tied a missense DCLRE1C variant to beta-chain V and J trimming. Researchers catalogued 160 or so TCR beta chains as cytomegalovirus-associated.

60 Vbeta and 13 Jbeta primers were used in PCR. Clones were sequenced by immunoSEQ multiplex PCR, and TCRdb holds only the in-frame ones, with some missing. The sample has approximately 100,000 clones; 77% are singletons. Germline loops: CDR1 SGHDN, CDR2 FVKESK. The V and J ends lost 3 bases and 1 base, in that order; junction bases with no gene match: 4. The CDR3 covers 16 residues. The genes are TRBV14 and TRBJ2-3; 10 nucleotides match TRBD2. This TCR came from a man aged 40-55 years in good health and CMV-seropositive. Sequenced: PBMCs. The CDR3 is CASSQGLALGTDTQYF. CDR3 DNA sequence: TGTGCCAGCAGCCAGGGACTAGCGCTCGGCACAGATACGCAGTATTTT.